The next 23 T cell receptor beta chains were all read from a single sample in a study of blood T cell repertoires in COVID-19. Repertoires were generated with immunoSEQ multiplex PCR, while TCRdb's copy carries only in-frame clones and drops some. The sample yields some 55,000 clones, more than 90% seen once. The sequenced sample was peripheral blood. The receptors stem from a human donor in a cohort sampled during active COVID-19.

The rearrangement links TRBV15 to TRBJ1-2; 8 bases are shared with TRBD1. Per germline, CDR1 LNHNV and CDR2 YYDKDF (reference sequence). V was clipped by 1 base and J by 6 bases; unmatched bases: 13. CDR3 length: 17 amino acids. The CDR3 DNA follows: TGTGCCACCAGCAGAGCCTTCCAGCTTGACAGGGGTGATGGCTACACCTTC. This encodes CATSRAFQLDRGDGYTF.

In DNA form, the CDR3 reads TGTGCCAGCAGTTACTCCGACAGACCCACTGAAGCTTTCTTT. It specifies CASSYSDRPTEAFF. V is TRBV6-2 or TRBV6-3 and J is TRBJ1-1, with a tentative D call TRBD1 (5 bases). The germline V gene has CDR1 MNHEY and CDR2 SVGEGT. Trimming stripped 0 bases from V and 4 bases from J, with 9 bases between. The CDR3 extends over 14 amino acids.

The gene calls are TRBV9 and TRBJ2-1; 15 nucleotides align to TRBD2. Trimming removed 0 bases from V and 6 bases from J; junction bases left unmatched: 7. This CDR3 has 18 residues. Germline assignment: CDR1 SGDLS and CDR2 YYNGEE. In DNA, the CDR3 is TGTGCCAGCAGCGTAGCCCCTATGGGACTAGCGGGGGGCAATGAGCAGTTCTTC. It encodes CASSVAPMGLAGGNEQFF. Drawing the rest from reference TRBV9 and TRBJ2-1, the complete variable domain is DSGVTQTPKHLITATGQRVTLRCSPRSGDLSVYWYQQSLDQGLQFLIQYYNGEERAKGNILERFSAQQFPDLHSELNLSSLELGDSALYFCASSVAPMGLAGGNEQFFGPGTRLTVL.

The chain carries TRBV9 and TRBJ2-7, with D perhaps TRBD2 (5 bases). CDR3 size: 15 residues. Germline V lookup: CDR1 SGDLS, CDR2 YYNGEE. V lost 4 bases and J lost 7, with 21 bases in between. CDR3 protein: CASSPRLASPGEQYF. CDR3 nucleotide sequence: TGTGCCAGCAGCCCCCGACTGGCTTCCCCGGGGGAGCAGTACTTC. The full variable domain, with the rest looked up from reference TRBV9 and TRBJ2-7, is DSGVTQTPKHLITATGQRVTLRCSPRSGDLSVYWYQQSLDQGLQFLIQYYNGEERAKGNILERFSAQQFPDLHSELNLSSLELGDSALYFCASSPRLASPGEQYFGPGTRLTVT.

The V and J genes are TRBV28 and TRBJ2-1, with 12 positions matching TRBD2. V shed 2 bases, J shed 7 bases, and the junction held 18 bases outside the gene matches. The length of the CDR3 is 20 residues. The V gene's germline CDR1 is MDHEN and CDR2 SYDVKM. In nucleotides, the CDR3 is TGTGCCAGCAGTTTACCCGTGGAGGTCACCGCGACTAGCGGGAGTAATGAGCAGTTCTTC. Translating gives CASSLPVEVTATSGSNEQFF.

The chain combines TRBV27 with TRBJ2-5; 15 bases fit TRBD2. Germline V gives CDR1 MNHEY, CDR2 SMNVEV (reference sequence). J lost 5 bases, V lost 5 bases, and 18 bases had no gene match. CDR3 length: 20 amino acids. This CDR3 reads CASSPIGTSGGPSPLETQYF. The CDR3 DNA reads as TGTGCCAGCAGTCCCATCGGGACTAGCGGGGGGCCGTCCCCTCTCGAGACCCAGTACTTC.

This rearrangement joins TRBV4-2 to TRBJ1-2; no clear D. The CDR3 extends over 14 amino acids. The germline CDR1 and CDR2 sequences are LGHNA and YNFKEQ. The ends were cut back, 0 bases at V and 6 bases at J, with 11 bases in the middle. DNA of the CDR3: TGTGCCAGCAGCCAAGAAGCGGGGATCCATGGCTACACCTTC. Amino acids: CASSQEAGIHGYTF.

This chain joins TRBV9 and TRBJ1-5; perhaps TRBD1 as D (5 bases). Per the germline V gene, CDR1 is SGDLS and CDR2 is YYNGEE. There are 14 residues in the CDR3. Trimming left V 0 bases short and J 6 bases short, with 10 bases between. DNA for the CDR3: TGTGCCAGCAGCGTAGGTGGGGCTAGTCAGCCCCAGCATTTT. This translates into CASSVGGASQPQHF.

This clone has just one count. The chain couples TRBV19 to TRBJ1-2, with 8 bases aligning to TRBD1. The CDR3 covers 13 residues. The germline gives CDR1 LNHDA, CDR2 SQIVND (reference sequence). Trimming cost V 6 bases and J 4 bases; bases outside gene matches: 4. The chain's CDR3 is CASRPGTGYGYTF. For the CDR3, the DNA is TGTGCCAGTAGACCCGGGACAGGCTATGGCTACACCTTC. Based on the CDR3 plus reference TRBV19 and TRBJ1-2, the full variable domain is DGGITQSPKYLFRKEGQNVTLSCEQNLNHDAMYWYRQDPGQGLRLIYYSQIVNDFQKGDIAEGYSVSREKKESFPLTVTSAQKNPTAFYLCASRPGTGYGYTFGSGTRLTVV.

This clone showed up just once. The genes are TRBV18 and TRBJ1-5; 7 nucleotides align to TRBD1. The germline V gene encodes CDR1 KGHSH and CDR2 LQKENI. The CDR3 runs 14 residues. J gave up 6 bases and V 3 bases, and 5 bases lay outside the gene matches. The CDR3 coding sequence is TGTGCCAGCTCACCCCAACAGGGGCGTCAGCCCCAGCATTTT. Its translation: CASSPQQGRQPQHF.

The rearrangement uses TRBV24-1 and TRBJ2-5; D is ambiguous. Germline CDR1 and CDR2: KGHDR and SFDVKD. The CDR3 contains 12 residues. Between the trimmed V and J ends, which lost 1 base and 7 bases, there was a span of 6 bases. For the CDR3, the DNA is TGTGCCACCAGTGATTTTGGCGGGACCCAGTACTTC. This encodes CATSDFGGTQYF.

The CDR3 loop reads CASSEVFRNTEAFF. The CDR3 coding sequence is TGTGCCAGCAGTGAAGTGTTCCGGAACACTGAAGCTTTCTTT. The V call is TRBV6-1, the J call TRBJ1-1, with unresolved D. The V and J ends lost 1 base and 1 base respectively, with 7 bases between them. The CDR3 sequence is 14 residues long. Germline CDR1 and CDR2: MNHNS and SASEGT.

The chain uses TRBV7-9 and TRBJ1-3; D perhaps matches TRBD1 (6 bases). Germline values: CDR1 SEHNR, CDR2 FQNEAQ (reference sequence). This CDR3 is 16 amino acids long. Trimming removed 6 bases from V and 4 bases from J, with 19 bases in between. This chain's CDR3 is CASRGDDRRSGNTIYF. The CDR3 DNA follows: TGTGCCAGCAGAGGCGACGACAGGCGGTCAGGAAACACCATATATTTT.

The rearrangement joins TRBV24-1 to TRBJ2-1; 10 bases line up with TRBD2. The CDR3 contains 14 residues. Germline V gives CDR1 KGHDR, CDR2 SFDVKD. V shed 10 bases and J 4 bases; nucleotides not matched to a gene: 6. The DNA for the CDR3 is TGTGCCACTAGCGGGGGGCCCAAATACAATGAGCAGTTCTTC. It is translated as CATSGGPKYNEQFF.

The chain couples TRBV5-1 to TRBJ2-1, with a possible D match to TRBD2 (5 bases). Germline-derived CDR1 and CDR2 are SGHRS and YFSETQ. The V end was cut by 0 bases, the J end by 9 bases, with 10 bases between. This CDR3 contains 13 residues. The CDR3 region has the DNA TGCGCCAGCAGCTTGGGGCTAGCCGGTGAGCAGTTCTTC. This encodes CASSLGLAGEQFF.

The chain couples TRBV15 to TRBJ2-5; 13 bases align to TRBD2. The CDR3 loop spans 17 amino acids. Trimming took 3 bases from V and 2 from J; bases not matched to a gene: 6. From germline, CDR1 is LNHNV and CDR2 YYDKDF (reference sequence). The CDR3 nucleotides read TGTGCCACCAGCAGGGGGACTAGCGGGACGGCACAAGAGACCCAGTACTTC. Its translation is CATSRGTSGTAQETQYF.

This CDR3 is CASSYGQGVNYGYTF. The CDR3 DNA is TGTGCCAGCAGTTACGGGCAGGGGGTAAACTATGGCTACACCTTC. V is TRBV6-5 and J is TRBJ1-2, with 7 bases aligning to TRBD1. Germline V CDR1 and CDR2: MNHEY, SVGAGI. The junction had 5 bases not matched to a gene; V was cut back by 2 bases and J by 2 bases. The CDR3 length is 15 residues.

The genes are TRBV6-5 and TRBJ2-5; 9 bases are shared with TRBD2. Germline V gene lookup returns CDR1 MNHEY and CDR2 SVGAGI. V gave up 7 bases and J gave up 5 bases; unmatched junction bases: 5. The CDR3 loop spans 13 amino acids. As DNA, the CDR3 is TGTGCCAGCACCCTAGCGGGGAGGGAGACCCAGTACTTC. The encoded protein is CASTLAGRETQYF.

V is TRBV7-3 and J is TRBJ2-1; D gene unclear. Trimming removed 3 bases from V and 7 bases from J, with 16 bases in between. Germline CDR1 SGHTA, CDR2 FQGTGA. The CDR3 contains 15 residues. This CDR3 reads CASSLRSGSVNEQFF. In DNA form, the CDR3 reads TGTGCCAGCAGCTTGAGGAGTGGTTCGGTGAATGAGCAGTTCTTC.

This clone was seen only once. The rearrangement joins TRBV9 to TRBJ1-2; a weak D match, TRBD1 (6 bases). CDR3 length: 13 amino acids. V shed 0 bases and J shed 7 bases, with 10 bases lying between them. From germline, CDR1 is SGDLS and CDR2 YYNGEE. CDR3 protein: CASSVAPGAGYTF. The CDR3 coding sequence is TGTGCCAGCAGCGTAGCTCCAGGGGCTGGCTACACCTTC.

This clone was detected only once. The chain combines TRBV13 with TRBJ2-1; no reliable D call. V was cut by 0 bases and J by 6 bases, with 12 bases left in between. Germline CDR1 PRHDT, CDR2 FYEKMQ (reference sequence). This CDR3 contains 15 residues. The DNA of the CDR3 is TGTGCCAGCAGCTTAGGGAACTATCGTTTCAATGAGCAGTTCTTC. This translates into CASSLGNYRFNEQFF.

The genes are TRBV2 and TRBJ2-3; 8 bases map to TRBD2. The CDR3 sequence is 16 residues long. The V gene end was trimmed by 0 bases and the J gene end by 5 bases; junction bases not matched to a gene: 7. In germline, CDR1 is SNHLY, CDR2 FYNNEI. CDR3 DNA: TGTGCCAGCAGTGAAGCCGGGGGGGGGCCGGGAGATACGCAGTATTTT. It encodes CASSEAGGGPGDTQYF.

The V call is TRBV4-2, the J call TRBJ2-1; 11 bases fit TRBD2. CDR1 and CDR2 from the germline V gene are LGHNA and YNFKEQ. There are 16 residues in the CDR3. Germline trimming cut 6 bases from V and 2 bases from J; bases unmatched to any gene: 6. The CDR3, as DNA: TGTGCCAGCAGACGGACTAGCGGGCTAGCCTACAATGAGCAGTTCTTC. Translating it yields CASRRTSGLAYNEQFF.